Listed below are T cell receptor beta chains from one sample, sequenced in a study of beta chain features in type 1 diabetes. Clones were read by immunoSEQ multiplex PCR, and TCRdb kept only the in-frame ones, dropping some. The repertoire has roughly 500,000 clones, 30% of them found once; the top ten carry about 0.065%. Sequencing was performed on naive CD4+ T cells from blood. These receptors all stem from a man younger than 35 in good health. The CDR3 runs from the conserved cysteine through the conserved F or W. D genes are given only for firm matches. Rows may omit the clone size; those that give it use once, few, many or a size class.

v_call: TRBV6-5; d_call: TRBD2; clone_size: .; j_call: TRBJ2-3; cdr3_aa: CASSRTPGLGDTQYF; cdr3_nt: TGTGCCAGCAGTCGGACTCCGGGACTAGGCGATACGCAGTATTTT
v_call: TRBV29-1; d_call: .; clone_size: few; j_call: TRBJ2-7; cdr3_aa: CSARTGEAYEQYF; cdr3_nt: TGCAGCGCACGAACGGGCGAAGCCTACGAGCAGTACTTC
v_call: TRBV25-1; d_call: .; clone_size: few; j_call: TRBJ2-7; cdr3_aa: CASRPEAGPYEQYF; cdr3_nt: TGTGCCAGCAGACCCGAGGCAGGACCCTACGAGCAGTACTTC
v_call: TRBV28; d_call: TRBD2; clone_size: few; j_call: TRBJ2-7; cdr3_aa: CASSSPTSGRYEQYF; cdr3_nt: TGTGCCAGCAGTTCCCCGACTAGCGGGAGGTACGAGCAGTACTTC
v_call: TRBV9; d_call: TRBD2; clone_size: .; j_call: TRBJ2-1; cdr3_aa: CASSTRLAGGENEQFF; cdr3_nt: TGTGCCAGCAGCACCCGACTAGCGGGAGGGGAAAATGAGCAGTTCTTC
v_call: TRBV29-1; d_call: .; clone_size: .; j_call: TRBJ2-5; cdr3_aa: CSTKYLQETQYF; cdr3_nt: TGCAGTACCAAGTACCTCCAAGAGACCCAGTACTTC
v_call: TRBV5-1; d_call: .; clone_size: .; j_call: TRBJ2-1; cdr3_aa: CASSPRGEKFEQFF; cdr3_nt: TGCGCCAGCAGCCCTAGGGGAGAGAAGTTTGAGCAGTTCTTC
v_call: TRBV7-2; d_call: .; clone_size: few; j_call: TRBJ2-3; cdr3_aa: CASSLRDDTDTQYF; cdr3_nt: TGTGCCAGCAGCTTACGGGACGACACAGATACGCAGTATTTT
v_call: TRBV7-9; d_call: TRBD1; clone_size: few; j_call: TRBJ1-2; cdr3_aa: CASSPPGTGVRGYTF; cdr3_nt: TGTGCCAGCAGCCCCCCGGGGACAGGGGTGAGGGGCTACACCTTC
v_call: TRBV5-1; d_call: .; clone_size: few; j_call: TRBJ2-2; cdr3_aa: CASSFSTQVNTGELFF; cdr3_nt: TGCGCCAGCAGCTTCTCGACACAAGTGAACACCGGGGAGCTGTTTTTT
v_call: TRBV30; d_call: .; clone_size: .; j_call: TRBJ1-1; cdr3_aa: CAWSVLWQGGNTEAFF; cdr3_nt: TGTGCCTGGAGTGTACTATGGCAGGGTGGGAACACTGAAGCTTTCTTT
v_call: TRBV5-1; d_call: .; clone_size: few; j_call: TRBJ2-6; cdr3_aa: CASSLPQSSGANVLTF; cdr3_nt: TGCGCCAGCAGCTTGCCCCAATCCTCTGGGGCCAACGTCCTGACTTTC
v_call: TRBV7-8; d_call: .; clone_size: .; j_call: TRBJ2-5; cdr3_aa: CASSRSRDSAGGTQYF; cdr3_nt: TGTGCCAGCAGCCGCAGCCGGGACAGCGCCGGGGGGACCCAGTACTTC
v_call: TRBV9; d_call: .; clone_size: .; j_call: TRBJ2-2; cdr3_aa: CASSVTGTGELFF; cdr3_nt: TGTGCCAGCAGCGTCACGGGCACCGGGGAGCTGTTTTTT
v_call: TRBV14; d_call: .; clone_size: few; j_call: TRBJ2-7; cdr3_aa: CASSQGVGGGSYEQYF; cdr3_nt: TGTGCCAGCAGTCAAGGCGTTGGAGGGGGCTCCTACGAGCAGTACTTC
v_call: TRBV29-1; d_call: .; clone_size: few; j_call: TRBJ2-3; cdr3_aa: CSVESSAKRTDTQYF; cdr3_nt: TGCAGCGTTGAATCTAGCGCTAAGCGCACAGATACGCAGTATTTT
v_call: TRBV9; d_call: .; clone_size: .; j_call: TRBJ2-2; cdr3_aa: CASSVEGGNTGELFF; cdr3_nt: TGTGCCAGCAGCGTAGAAGGAGGGAACACCGGGGAGCTGTTTTTT
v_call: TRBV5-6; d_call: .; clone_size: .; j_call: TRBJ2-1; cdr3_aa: CASSLGLAYNEQFF; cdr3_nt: TGTGCCAGCAGCTTGGGACTAGCCTACAATGAGCAGTTCTTC
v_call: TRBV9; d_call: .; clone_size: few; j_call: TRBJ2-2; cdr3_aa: CASSVASASNTGELFF; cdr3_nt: TGTGCCAGCAGCGTAGCATCTGCTTCGAACACCGGGGAGCTGTTTTTT
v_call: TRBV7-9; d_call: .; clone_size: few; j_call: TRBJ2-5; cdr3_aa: CASSLQRTQETQYF; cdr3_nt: TGTGCCAGCAGCTTACAACGTACCCAAGAGACCCAGTACTTC
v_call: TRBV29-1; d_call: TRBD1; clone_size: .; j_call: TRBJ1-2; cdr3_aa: CSAAHRGGSNYGYTF; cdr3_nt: TGCAGCGCTGCACACAGGGGCGGGTCGAACTATGGCTACACCTTC
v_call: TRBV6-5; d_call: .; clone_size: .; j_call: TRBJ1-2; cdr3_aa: CASSYSKAPGGYTF; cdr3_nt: TGTGCCAGCAGTTACTCGAAGGCTCCCGGGGGCTACACCTTC
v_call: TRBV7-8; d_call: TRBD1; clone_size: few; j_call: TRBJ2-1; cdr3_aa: CASSSDRGSYNEQFF; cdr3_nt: TGTGCCAGCAGCTCCGACAGGGGATCGTACAATGAGCAGTTCTTC
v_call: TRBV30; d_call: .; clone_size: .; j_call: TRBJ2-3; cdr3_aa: CARREGGRSDTQYF; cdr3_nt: TGTGCCCGCAGGGAAGGTGGTAGATCAGATACGCAGTATTTT
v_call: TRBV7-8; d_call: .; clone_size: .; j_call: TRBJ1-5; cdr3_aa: CASSLATGDQPQHF; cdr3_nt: TGTGCCAGCAGCTTAGCAACGGGGGACCAGCCCCAGCATTTT
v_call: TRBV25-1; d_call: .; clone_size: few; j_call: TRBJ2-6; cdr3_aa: CASSEWSSSGANVLTF; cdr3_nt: TGTGCCAGCAGTGAATGGTCGAGCTCTGGGGCCAACGTCCTGACTTTC
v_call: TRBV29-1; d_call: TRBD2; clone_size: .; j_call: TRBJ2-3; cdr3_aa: CSVALAGVADTQYF; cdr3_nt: TGCAGCGTGGCACTAGCGGGAGTCGCAGATACGCAGTATTTT
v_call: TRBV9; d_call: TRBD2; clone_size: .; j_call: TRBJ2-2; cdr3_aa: CASSVAGGQNTGELFF; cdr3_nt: TGTGCCAGCAGCGTGGCGGGAGGGCAGAACACCGGGGAGCTGTTTTTT
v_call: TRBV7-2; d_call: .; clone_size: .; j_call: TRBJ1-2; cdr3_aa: CASSKGFLYGYTF; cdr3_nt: TGTGCCAGCAGCAAGGGTTTCCTTTATGGCTACACCTTC
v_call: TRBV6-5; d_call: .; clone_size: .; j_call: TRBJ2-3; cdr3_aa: CASSYDGSSIDTQYF; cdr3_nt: TGTGCCAGCAGTTACGACGGGAGCAGTATAGATACGCAGTATTTT
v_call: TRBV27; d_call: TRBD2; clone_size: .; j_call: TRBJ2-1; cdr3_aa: CASSGFGTRAPEQFF; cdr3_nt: TGTGCCAGCAGTGGATTCGGGACTAGGGCCCCTGAGCAGTTCTTC
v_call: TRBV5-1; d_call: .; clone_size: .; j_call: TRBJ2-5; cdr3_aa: CASRGQTQETQYF; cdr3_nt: TGCGCCAGCAGGGGTCAGACCCAAGAGACCCAGTACTTC
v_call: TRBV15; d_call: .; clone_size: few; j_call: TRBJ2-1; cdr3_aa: CATSRESRASYNEQFF; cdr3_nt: TGTGCCACCAGCAGAGAATCGCGGGCCTCCTACAATGAGCAGTTCTTC